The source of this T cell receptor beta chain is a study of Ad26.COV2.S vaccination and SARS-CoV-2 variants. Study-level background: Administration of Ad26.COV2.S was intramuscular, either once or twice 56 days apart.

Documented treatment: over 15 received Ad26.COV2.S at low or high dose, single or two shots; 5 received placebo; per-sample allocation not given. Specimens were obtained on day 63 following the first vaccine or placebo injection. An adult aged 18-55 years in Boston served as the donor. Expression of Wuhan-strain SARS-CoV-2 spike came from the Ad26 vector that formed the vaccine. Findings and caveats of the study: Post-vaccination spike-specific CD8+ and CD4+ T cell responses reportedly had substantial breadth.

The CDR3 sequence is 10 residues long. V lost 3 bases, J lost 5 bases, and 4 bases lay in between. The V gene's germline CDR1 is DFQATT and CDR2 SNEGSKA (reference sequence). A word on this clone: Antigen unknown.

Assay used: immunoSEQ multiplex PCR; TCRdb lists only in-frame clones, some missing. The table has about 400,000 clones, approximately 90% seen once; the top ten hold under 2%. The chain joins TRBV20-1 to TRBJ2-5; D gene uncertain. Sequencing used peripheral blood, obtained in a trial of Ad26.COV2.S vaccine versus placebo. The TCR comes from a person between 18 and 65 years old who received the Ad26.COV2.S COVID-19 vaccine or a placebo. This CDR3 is CSASLETQYF. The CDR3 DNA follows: TGCAGTGCTAGCTTGGAGACCCAGTACTTC.